A selection of T cell receptor beta chains follows, all from one sample in a study of patients and donors after allogeneic stem cell transplantation. One entry per CDR3 protein results from TCRdb running MiXCR on the RT-PCR reads. Among about a million distinct CDR3 sequences listed, roughly 18% were seen once. Material: blood, either unsorted or a sorted T cell fraction (not recorded which). These TCRs come from a human donor who was either an allogeneic HSCT recipient or a stem cell or donor lymphocyte infusion donor (not recorded which). It is not recorded whose cells these are; they may come from a transplant donor. CDR3s include the opening cysteine and the closing phenylalanine or tryptophan. A D gene is named only where the DNA matches it firmly. Rows give clone size only sometimes, using once, few, many, or a class for an expanded clone.

TRBD1	TRBV7-2	TRBJ2-1	few	TGTGCCAGCACCGAGAACAGGGGCGGTCGGGGTGAGCAGTTCTTC	CASTENRGGRGEQFF
-	TRBV11-3	TRBJ1-1	-	TGTGCCAGCAGCTTAGGCGGGGGGAAGATCACTGAAGCTTTCTTT	CASSLGGGKITEAFF
-	TRBV5-1	TRBJ1-3	-	TGCGCCAGCAGCTTGGTTGGAGACGCTGGAAACACCATATATTTT	CASSLVGDAGNTIYF
-	TRBV30	TRBJ2-3	-	TGTGCCTGGAGTCCCCGGGGGAGTACGCAGTATTTT	CAWSPRGSTQYF
-	TRBV20-1	TRBJ2-6	few	TGCAGTGCTACAGTCCTCTCTGGGGCCAACGTCCTGACTTTC	CSATVLSGANVLTF
-	TRBV5-1	TRBJ1-1	-	TGCGCCAGCAGCTTGGACGAGGGCAACACTGAAGCTTTCTTT	CASSLDEGNTEAFF
-	TRBV29-1	TRBJ2-7	few	TGCAGCGTTTCTAGGACCGCGCGCTACGAGCAGTACTTC	CSVSRTARYEQYF
TRBD2	TRBV20-1	TRBJ2-3	-	TGCAGTGCTCCCAGCGGGAGATCCACAGATACGCAGTATTTT	CSAPSGRSTDTQYF
-	TRBV5-5	TRBJ2-2	-	TGTGCCAGCAGCTTCACGGACCTGAACACCGGGGAGCTGTTTTTT	CASSFTDLNTGELFF
-	TRBV14	TRBJ1-1	-	TGTGCCAGCAGCCAAGGGGCAGGGACGAACACTGAAGCTTTCTTT	CASSQGAGTNTEAFF
-	TRBV6-5	TRBJ1-1	-	TGTGCCAGCAGTTACTCTTTACAGGGAAACACTGAAGCTTTCTTT	CASSYSLQGNTEAFF
TRBD2	TRBV10-3	TRBJ2-2	-	TGTGCCTCCAGCGGGAGCGGGGCCCCCACCGGGGAGCTGTTTTTT	CASSGSGAPTGELFF
TRBD1	TRBV3-1	TRBJ2-7	few	TGTGCCAGCAGCCGGACAGGACTCTTTCGGGAGCAGTACTTC	CASSRTGLFREQYF
TRBD1	TRBV20-1	TRBJ1-5	-	TGCAGTGCTAGTCACCGACAGGGAGGAAGCAATCAGCCCCAGCATTTT	CSASHRQGGSNQPQHF
-	TRBV5-6	TRBJ2-7	-	TGTGCCAGCAGCTTGGTTTCTGGGGCCGGCGAGCAGTACTTC	CASSLVSGAGEQYF
TRBD1	TRBV24-1	TRBJ2-5	-	TGTGCCACCAGCCCGGGACAGAGCCAAGAGACCCAGTACTTC	CATSPGQSQETQYF
TRBD1	TRBV4-2	TRBJ2-7	few	TGTGCCAGCAGCCGGACCTTCAGGGACAGCACCTACGAGCAGTACTTC	CASSRTFRDSTYEQYF
-	TRBV5-1	TRBJ2-4	-	TGCGCCAGCAGCAGACAGGAAGGGGTTACCAAAAACATTCAGTACTTC	CASSRQEGVTKNIQYF
-	TRBV27	TRBJ2-7	-	TGTGCCAGCAGTCAAATCCCGGGGACTTCAAACTCCTACGAGCAGTACTTC	CASSQIPGTSNSYEQYF
TRBD1	TRBV6-1	TRBJ1-2	-	TGTGCCAGCAGTGTCACAGGGGGAGTCTATGGCTACACCTTC	CASSVTGGVYGYTF
-	TRBV29-1	TRBJ1-1	many	TGCAGCGTTAGGACAGAGAACACTGAAGCTTTCTTT	CSVRTENTEAFF
-	TRBV28	TRBJ1-2	-	TGTGCCGGGGGTGGGGCAGTGCCCTATGGCTACACCTTC	CAGGGAVPYGYTF
-	TRBV5-1	TRBJ2-3	many	TGCGCCAGCCACCTCGCGGGAGATACGCAGTATTTT	CASHLAGDTQYF
TRBD2	TRBV7-2	TRBJ2-1	-	TGTGCCAGCAGCTCAAGCGGGAACTCCTACAATGAGCAGTTCTTC	CASSSSGNSYNEQFF
-	TRBV6-5	TRBJ2-3	few	TGTGCCAGCAGTTACTCGAGCTGGAGCACAGATACGCAGTATTTT	CASSYSSWSTDTQYF
-	TRBV29-1	TRBJ2-1	-	TGCAGCTTCCCTCGGGGGCGCGGTAACAATGAGCAGTTCTTC	CSFPRGRGNNEQFF
TRBD2	TRBV9	TRBJ2-3	-	TGTGCCAGCAGCGTAGGAGTTAGCGGGAGGCGGGGAGATACGCAGTATTTT	CASSVGVSGRRGDTQYF
TRBD2	TRBV9	TRBJ2-2	-	TGTGCCAGCAGCCCCTTGTGGGCTAGCGGGAACACCGGGGAGCTGTTTTTT	CASSPLWASGNTGELFF
-	TRBV12-3/TRBV12-4	TRBJ2-2	few	TGTGCCAGCACCGACCGGCACGGCCCCTCCGGCGGGCTGTTTTTT	CASTDRHGPSGGLFF
TRBD1	TRBV24-1	TRBJ2-3	many	TGTGCCACCACTAAGGAAGGGGGCGATCGCACAGATACGCAGTATTTT	CATTKEGGDRTDTQYF
-	TRBV6-1	TRBJ2-1	few	TGTGCCAGCACCCCTCGGCAGACCTACAATGAGCAGTTCTTC	CASTPRQTYNEQFF
-	TRBV21-1	TRBJ2-7	-	TGTGCCAGCAGCAAAAACCCGGACCGTTCCTCCGAGCAGTACTTC	CASSKNPDRSSEQYF
-	TRBV4-3	TRBJ2-4	-	TGCGCCAGCAGCCGCCTGGCTGGGACAACAAACATTCAGTACTTC	CASSRLAGTTNIQYF
-	TRBV12-3/TRBV12-4	TRBJ1-1	many	TGTGCCAGCAGTTTCCCCGGGCGGGGTGGCACTGAAGCTTTCTTT	CASSFPGRGGTEAFF
-	TRBV20-1	TRBJ2-1	-	TGCAGTGCTGGCGGCCCGGCCGACAATGAGCAGTTCTTC	CSAGGPADNEQFF
-	TRBV20-1	TRBJ1-1	few	TGCAGTGCTAGCGGGTTAGGCGTCGAAGCTTTCTTT	CSASGLGVEAFF
-	TRBV28	TRBJ2-1	-	TGTGCCAGCAGCAACCTACTCAATGAGCAGTTCTTC	CASSNLLNEQFF
-	TRBV5-1	TRBJ2-5	few	TGCGCCAGCAGCTCCCCGGGACTGCTCCAAGAGACCCAGTACTTC	CASSSPGLLQETQYF